A selection of T cell receptor beta chains follows, all from one sample in a study of beta chain features in type 1 diabetes. Measured with immunoSEQ multiplex PCR; TCRdb has only the in-frame clones, and not every one. The repertoire holds approximately 730,000 clones, with about an eighth as singletons. The sample was naive CD4+ T cells from blood. The receptor set was obtained from a man aged 18 to 29 with type 1 diabetes. CDR3s include the opening cysteine and the closing phenylalanine or tryptophan. The D gene is left open where the match is weak. Only some rows state a clone size, as once, few, many or a class for expanded clones.

j_gene: TRBJ1-2
abundance: -
d_gene: -
v_gene: TRBV7-9
CDR3nt: TGTGCCAGCAGGGGGGTTGGAGGCTACACCTTC
CDR3aa: CASRGVGGYTF

j_gene: TRBJ1-1
abundance: few
d_gene: -
v_gene: TRBV5-4
CDR3nt: TGTGCCAGCAGAAGAGGAGGGACCGCCTTTAACACTGAAGCTTTCTTT
CDR3aa: CASRRGGTAFNTEAFF

j_gene: TRBJ2-3
abundance: few
d_gene: -
v_gene: TRBV18
CDR3nt: TGTGCCAGCTCACCACCGGTCGGTGACAGGCGCACAGATACGCAGTATTTT
CDR3aa: CASSPPVGDRRTDTQYF

j_gene: TRBJ2-5
abundance: -
d_gene: TRBD1
v_gene: TRBV5-1
CDR3nt: TGCGCCAGCAGCTTGGTGGGACAGTCGGAGACCCAGTACTTC
CDR3aa: CASSLVGQSETQYF

j_gene: TRBJ2-7
abundance: few
d_gene: -
v_gene: TRBV10-3
CDR3nt: TGTGCCATCAGCCTCAGGGGTCCACATTACGAGCAGTACTTC
CDR3aa: CAISLRGPHYEQYF

j_gene: TRBJ1-2
abundance: once
d_gene: -
v_gene: TRBV30
CDR3nt: TGTGCCTGGTCAATAACTAACTATGGCTACACCTTC
CDR3aa: CAWSITNYGYTF

j_gene: TRBJ2-7
abundance: -
d_gene: TRBD1
v_gene: TRBV28
CDR3nt: TGTGCCAGCAGCCCCGACAGGGATCACTACGAGCAGTACTTC
CDR3aa: CASSPDRDHYEQYF

j_gene: TRBJ1-1
abundance: -
d_gene: -
v_gene: TRBV18
CDR3nt: TGTGCCAGCTCACCAGGAAGGGAGATCACTGAAGCTTTCTTT
CDR3aa: CASSPGREITEAFF

j_gene: TRBJ1-4
abundance: -
d_gene: -
v_gene: TRBV7-9
CDR3nt: TGTGCCAGCAGCTTAGGCCCCTCTAATGAAAAACTGTTTTTT
CDR3aa: CASSLGPSNEKLFF

j_gene: TRBJ1-5
abundance: few
d_gene: TRBD1
v_gene: TRBV7-8
CDR3nt: TGTGCCAGCAGCTTTGTGGGACAGTTAAATCAGCCCCAGCATTTT
CDR3aa: CASSFVGQLNQPQHF

j_gene: TRBJ2-1
abundance: few
d_gene: TRBD1
v_gene: TRBV19
CDR3nt: TGTGCCAGTAGTCTACTCACAGGGGGGCATGAGCAGTTCTTC
CDR3aa: CASSLLTGGHEQFF

j_gene: TRBJ2-3
abundance: -
d_gene: -
v_gene: TRBV28
CDR3nt: TGTGCCAGCCGGGCGGCGCCTAGCACAGATACGCAGTATTTT
CDR3aa: CASRAAPSTDTQYF

j_gene: TRBJ2-7
abundance: few
d_gene: -
v_gene: TRBV18
CDR3nt: TGTGCCAGCTCACCAGCCTACGAGCAGTACTTC
CDR3aa: CASSPAYEQYF

j_gene: TRBJ2-7
abundance: few
d_gene: TRBD1
v_gene: TRBV30
CDR3nt: TGTGCCTGGACCATGGACAGGGCCAACGAGCAGTACTTC
CDR3aa: CAWTMDRANEQYF

j_gene: TRBJ2-7
abundance: few
d_gene: -
v_gene: TRBV2
CDR3nt: TGTGCCAGCAATCTCCTTGCCGGCGAGCAGTACTTC
CDR3aa: CASNLLAGEQYF

j_gene: TRBJ2-7
abundance: -
d_gene: -
v_gene: TRBV5-4
CDR3nt: TGTGCCAGCAGCCCCTCGGACAGAGCTTTGGAGCAGTACTTC
CDR3aa: CASSPSDRALEQYF

j_gene: TRBJ1-2
abundance: -
d_gene: -
v_gene: TRBV6-5
CDR3nt: TGTGCCAGCAGTTACCAGGGTACTCGCTATGGCTACACCTTC
CDR3aa: CASSYQGTRYGYTF

j_gene: TRBJ2-3
abundance: -
d_gene: TRBD1
v_gene: TRBV28
CDR3nt: TGTGCCAGCAGTTCCCCCGGACAGGGCGCAGATACGCAGTATTTT
CDR3aa: CASSSPGQGADTQYF

j_gene: TRBJ2-2
abundance: -
d_gene: -
v_gene: TRBV14
CDR3nt: TGTGCCAGCAGCCAAGTACGGGTCGGGGAGCTGTTTTTT
CDR3aa: CASSQVRVGELFF

j_gene: TRBJ2-6
abundance: few
d_gene: -
v_gene: TRBV7-9
CDR3nt: TGTGCCAGCAGCTGGGAGGTAACGGGTGGGGCCAACGTCCTGACTTTC
CDR3aa: CASSWEVTGGANVLTF

j_gene: TRBJ2-3
abundance: few
d_gene: TRBD2
v_gene: TRBV7-2
CDR3nt: TGTGCCAGCAGAACCAACAGTTTAGCGGGGGTGGCAGATACGCAGTATTTT
CDR3aa: CASRTNSLAGVADTQYF

j_gene: TRBJ1-5
abundance: few
d_gene: -
v_gene: TRBV5-4
CDR3nt: TGTGCCAGCAGCTTGGCCGGGACACCGATTCAGCCCCAGCATTTT
CDR3aa: CASSLAGTPIQPQHF

j_gene: TRBJ2-7
abundance: -
d_gene: TRBD1
v_gene: TRBV5-1
CDR3nt: TGCGCCAGCAGCGAGACAGGGGGGAACTACGAGCAGTACTTC
CDR3aa: CASSETGGNYEQYF

j_gene: TRBJ1-4
abundance: few
d_gene: TRBD1
v_gene: TRBV10-3
CDR3nt: TGTGCCATCAGTGAGTCGCAGGGGGCGAATGAAAAACTGTTTTTT
CDR3aa: CAISESQGANEKLFF

j_gene: TRBJ1-2
abundance: few
d_gene: TRBD1
v_gene: TRBV13
CDR3nt: TGTGCCAGCAGCTGGGGACAGCCGGAGAGTGGCTACACCTTC
CDR3aa: CASSWGQPESGYTF

j_gene: TRBJ1-4
abundance: few
d_gene: -
v_gene: TRBV10-3
CDR3nt: TGTGCCGCCTCGACTGTCTCTAATGAAAAACTGTTTTTT
CDR3aa: CAASTVSNEKLFF

j_gene: TRBJ2-1
abundance: -
d_gene: TRBD2
v_gene: TRBV19
CDR3nt: TGTGCCAGTAGCGACACTAGCGGGGTCTACAATGAGCAGTTCTTC
CDR3aa: CASSDTSGVYNEQFF

j_gene: TRBJ2-1
abundance: few
d_gene: -
v_gene: TRBV12-5
CDR3nt: TGTGCTAGTGGCCGGGGGAATGAGCAGTTCTTC
CDR3aa: CASGRGNEQFF

j_gene: TRBJ2-3
abundance: -
d_gene: -
v_gene: TRBV5-1
CDR3nt: TGCGCCAGTTACAGGGGAGGCGGCACAGATACGCAGTATTTT
CDR3aa: CASYRGGGTDTQYF

j_gene: TRBJ1-5
abundance: -
d_gene: -
v_gene: TRBV19
CDR3nt: TGTGCCAGTAGTATAGATCTTGACGATCAGCCCCAGCATTTT
CDR3aa: CASSIDLDDQPQHF

j_gene: TRBJ1-4
abundance: few
d_gene: -
v_gene: TRBV2
CDR3nt: TGTGCCAGCACCCAGGGAGGGACTAATGAAAAACTGTTTTTT
CDR3aa: CASTQGGTNEKLFF

j_gene: TRBJ1-2
abundance: -
d_gene: -
v_gene: TRBV6-6
CDR3nt: TGTGCCAGCAGCCGTAGGGAGAGCTATGGCTACACCTTC
CDR3aa: CASSRRESYGYTF

j_gene: TRBJ1-1
abundance: few
d_gene: TRBD1
v_gene: TRBV27
CDR3nt: TGTGCCAGCAGTTTCATCGCGGGACAGCCGAACACTGAAGCTTTCTTT
CDR3aa: CASSFIAGQPNTEAFF

j_gene: TRBJ2-5
abundance: few
d_gene: -
v_gene: TRBV5-6
CDR3nt: TGTGCCAGCCACGGACAATTCGGAGAGACCCAGTACTTC
CDR3aa: CASHGQFGETQYF

j_gene: TRBJ1-1
abundance: -
d_gene: -
v_gene: TRBV7-8
CDR3nt: TGTGCCAGCAGCTTCCTTGTCGAGATCACTGAAGCTTTCTTT
CDR3aa: CASSFLVEITEAFF

j_gene: TRBJ2-2
abundance: few
d_gene: TRBD1
v_gene: TRBV30
CDR3nt: TGTGCCTGGAGATTGGGAGACAGGGACACCGGGGAGCTGTTTTTT
CDR3aa: CAWRLGDRDTGELFF

j_gene: TRBJ2-3
abundance: few
d_gene: TRBD1
v_gene: TRBV7-2
CDR3nt: TGTGCCAGCAGCATGAGGGGACAGGGGCCAGATACGCAGTATTTT
CDR3aa: CASSMRGQGPDTQYF

j_gene: TRBJ2-7
abundance: few
d_gene: -
v_gene: TRBV10-3
CDR3nt: TGTGCCATCAGTGAGTTTGGGGACACCAGCTACGAGCAGTACTTC
CDR3aa: CAISEFGDTSYEQYF

j_gene: TRBJ2-1
abundance: few
d_gene: -
v_gene: TRBV5-1
CDR3nt: TGCGCCAGCAGCACGACAGTCCCCTCCTACAATGAGCAGTTCTTC
CDR3aa: CASSTTVPSYNEQFF

j_gene: TRBJ1-6
abundance: -
d_gene: -
v_gene: TRBV7-6
CDR3nt: TGTGCCAGCAGCCCCCAGGCAGGGGAATACTCACCCCTCCACTTT
CDR3aa: CASSPQAGEYSPLHF

j_gene: TRBJ2-1
abundance: -
d_gene: TRBD2
v_gene: TRBV10-1
CDR3nt: TGCGCCAGCCGTAGCGGGGGGCGGAATGAGCAGTTCTTC
CDR3aa: CASRSGGRNEQFF

j_gene: TRBJ1-6
abundance: few
d_gene: -
v_gene: TRBV5-6
CDR3nt: TGTGCCAGCAGCTTGACACCCCTCGGCAATTCACCCCTCCACTTT
CDR3aa: CASSLTPLGNSPLHF

j_gene: TRBJ1-5
abundance: -
d_gene: -
v_gene: TRBV29-1
CDR3nt: TGCAGCGTTGTCAATAGCAATCAGCCCCAGCATTTT
CDR3aa: CSVVNSNQPQHF

j_gene: TRBJ2-2
abundance: few
d_gene: -
v_gene: TRBV30
CDR3nt: TGTGCCTGGAGTTTAAGCTCCCTCACCGGGGAGCTGTTTTTT
CDR3aa: CAWSLSSLTGELFF

j_gene: TRBJ2-1
abundance: -
d_gene: TRBD2
v_gene: TRBV7-8
CDR3nt: TGTGCCAGCAGGGAGAGAGCGGGGGGGCTCGGAAATGAGCAGTTCTTC
CDR3aa: CASRERAGGLGNEQFF

j_gene: TRBJ2-1
abundance: once
d_gene: -
v_gene: TRBV27
CDR3nt: TGTGCCAGCAGTGTTTGGGCCTTGGGGAACGAGCAGTTCTTC
CDR3aa: CASSVWALGNEQFF

j_gene: TRBJ1-1
abundance: few
d_gene: -
v_gene: TRBV27
CDR3nt: TGTGCCAGCAGTTATTCCAGGGCGAACACTGAAGCTTTCTTT
CDR3aa: CASSYSRANTEAFF

j_gene: TRBJ1-2
abundance: few
d_gene: -
v_gene: TRBV19
CDR3nt: TGTGCCAGTAGTATAGAGGGGAACTATGGCTACACCTTC
CDR3aa: CASSIEGNYGYTF

j_gene: TRBJ1-5
abundance: -
d_gene: -
v_gene: TRBV25-1
CDR3nt: TGTGCCAGCAGCCACAGGGAGCAGCCCCAGCATTTT
CDR3aa: CASSHREQPQHF

j_gene: TRBJ1-1
abundance: -
d_gene: TRBD1
v_gene: TRBV4-2
CDR3nt: TGTGCCAGCAGCCCAGCAGGGGGCAGGAACACTGAAGCTTTCTTT
CDR3aa: CASSPAGGRNTEAFF

j_gene: TRBJ2-3
abundance: -
d_gene: TRBD2
v_gene: TRBV10-3
CDR3nt: TGTGCCATCAGTCGTCATAGCGGGGGGGAAGATACGCAGTATTTT
CDR3aa: CAISRHSGGEDTQYF

j_gene: TRBJ2-7
abundance: -
d_gene: TRBD2
v_gene: TRBV18
CDR3nt: TGTGCCAGCTCTCCCCGGGACTATGCGGGGGAGCAGTACTTC
CDR3aa: CASSPRDYAGEQYF

j_gene: TRBJ1-5
abundance: -
d_gene: -
v_gene: TRBV6-5
CDR3nt: TGTGCCAGCAGGATAGCCCTGGGTAGCAATCAGCCCCAGCATTTT
CDR3aa: CASRIALGSNQPQHF

j_gene: TRBJ2-7
abundance: few
d_gene: TRBD1
v_gene: TRBV6-1
CDR3nt: TGTGCCAGCAGTGAAGTTACCGGGACAGGGAGCTCCTACGAGCAGTACTTC
CDR3aa: CASSEVTGTGSSYEQYF

j_gene: TRBJ1-1
abundance: few
d_gene: -
v_gene: TRBV4-1
CDR3nt: TGCGCCAGCAGCCGCGGACGGGAGAACACTGAAGCTTTCTTT
CDR3aa: CASSRGRENTEAFF

j_gene: TRBJ2-4
abundance: few
d_gene: -
v_gene: TRBV2
CDR3nt: TGTGCCAGCAGTCTCAGATATTCCAAAAACATTCAGTACTTC
CDR3aa: CASSLRYSKNIQYF

j_gene: TRBJ1-1
abundance: -
d_gene: -
v_gene: TRBV23-1
CDR3nt: TGCGCCAGCAGTCAGGGAACTGAAGCTTTCTTT
CDR3aa: CASSQGTEAFF